This paragraph covers one T cell receptor beta chain sequence. The entry originates in a study of cytomegalovirus exposure and HLA in healthy donors. Vbeta (60) and Jbeta (13) primers were used in the PCR. Some clones are missing from TCRdb's copy, which holds only in-frame ones; the method was immunoSEQ multiplex PCR. The data contain 50,000 to 65,000 clones, roughly 71% of them seen just once; the ten biggest clones take up 20% to 25%. Germline CDR1 and CDR2: MNHEY and SMNVEV (reference sequence). The CDR3 length is 14 residues. V lost 4 bases to trimming and J lost 6 bases, with 15 bases between them.

Specimen: PBMCs. This clonotype was sampled from a man in his fifties in good health and CMV-seropositive. The rearrangement links TRBV27 to TRBJ1-1, with D unresolved. CDR3 in amino acids: CASSSRRPGPEAFF. CDR3 nucleotide sequence: TGTGCCAGCAGTTCTCGCCGACCAGGCCCTGAAGCTTTCTTT.